This TCR beta chain came from a study of T cells after yellow fever vaccination. This clonotype was seen only a few times. CDR1 is KGHSH and CDR2 is LQKENI in the germline V gene. The CDR3 contains 14 residues. The V gene lost 4 bases and the J gene lost 5 bases, with 12 bases spanning the gap. TCRdb called the 5' RACE reads again in MiXCR, with one record for every CDR3 protein. The sample lists 360,000 or so distinct CDR3 sequences, around 10% occurring once. This material consisted of PBMCs, taken on the day of the first yellow fever vaccination. The sequence was obtained from a man between 18 and 35 years old who received the YFV17D yellow fever vaccine. The chain joins TRBV18 to TRBJ1-5, with a possible D match to TRBD1 (6 bases). The CDR3 region has the DNA TGTGCCAGCTCACAGGGGGGATTCGATCAGCCCCAGCATTTT. Translated, it gives CASSQGGFDQPQHF.